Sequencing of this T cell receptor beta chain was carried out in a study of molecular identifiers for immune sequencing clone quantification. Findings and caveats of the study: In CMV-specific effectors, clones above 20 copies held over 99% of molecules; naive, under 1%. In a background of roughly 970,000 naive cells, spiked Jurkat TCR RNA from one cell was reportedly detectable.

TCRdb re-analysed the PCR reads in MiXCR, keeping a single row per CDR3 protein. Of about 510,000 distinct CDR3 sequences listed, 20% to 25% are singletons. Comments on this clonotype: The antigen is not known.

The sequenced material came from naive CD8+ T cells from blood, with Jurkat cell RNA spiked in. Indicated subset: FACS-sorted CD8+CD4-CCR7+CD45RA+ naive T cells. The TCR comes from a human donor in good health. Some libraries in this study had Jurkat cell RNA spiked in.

This chain's CDR3 is CASSIGQGAREQYF. The CDR3 bases are TGTGCCAGTAGTATCGGGCAGGGGGCGCGGGAGCAGTACTTC. The chain joins TRBV19 to TRBJ2-7; 8 bases fit TRBD1. CDR1 LNHDA and CDR2 SQIVND come from the germline V gene (reference sequence). Unmatched junction bases numbered 8, after V lost 3 bases and J lost 7 bases. The CDR3 sequence is 14 residues long.